This entry lists 11 T cell receptor beta chains sequenced from one sample in a study of read filtering for tumor transcriptome and immune sequencing. This library used approximately 0.4 ug RNA and molecular barcoded adaptors spanning alpha/delta and beta/gamma chains. MiXCR, run by TCRdb on the reads, gives a single entry per CDR3 protein. The top ten clones hold approximately 6.5% of a sample with about 35,000 distinct CDR3 sequences, more than 13% of them seen once. The specimen was a population of CD138-negative cells sorted from bone marrow. The source of these receptors is a donor aged 40 or over with multiple myeloma.

This clonotype appeared many times. The CDR3 nucleotides are TGCAGTGCGGAAGGGGCTGGGAATTCACCCCTCCACTTT. Its translation is CSAEGAGNSPLHF. This sequence joins TRBV20-1 and TRBJ1-6, with a tentative D call TRBD1 (5 bases). The CDR3 length is 13 residues. The ends were cut back, 6 bases at V and 7 bases at J, with 13 bases in the middle. In germline, CDR1 is DFQATT, CDR2 SNEGSKA (reference sequence).

A remark on this clonotype: This could be a read error, since a much larger clone is one nucleotide away. The rearrangement joins TRBV29-1 to TRBJ2-5; D possibly corresponds to TRBD1 (6 bases). CDR1 is SQVTM and CDR2 is ANQGSEA in the germline V gene. The CDR3 has 11 residues. CDR3 sequence: CSVKDRQTQCF. CDR3 nucleotide sequence: TGCAGCGTTAAAGACAGGCAGACCCAGTGCTTC. The complete variable domain, with remaining parts taken from reference TRBV29-1 and TRBJ2-5, reads SAVISQKPSRDICQRGTSLTIQCQVDSQVTMMFWYRQQPGQSLTLIATANQGSEATYESGFVIDKFPISRPNLTFSTLTVSNMSPEDSSIYLCSVKDRQTQCFGPGTRLLVL.

This clonotype came up many times. The rearrangement joins TRBV12-1 to TRBJ1-1. TRBV12-1 is given as a pseudogene. The CDR3 is made up of 13 amino acids. The DNA for the CDR3 is TGTGCCAGCAGCTTTGATAGGAGGCTAGGAGCTTTCTTT. It is translated as CASSFDRRLGAFF.

In this sample, this clonotype turned up a few times. The chain carries TRBV7-9 and TRBJ2-3; TRBD1 agrees at 7 bases. The CDR3 runs to 19 residues. Per germline, CDR1 SEHNR and CDR2 FQNEAQ (reference sequence). The trim removed 2 bases at V and 0 bases at J, leaving 14 bases unmatched. The CDR3 protein is CASSLRSRGQGVSTDTQYF. CDR3 coding DNA: TGTGCCAGCAGCTTAAGGAGCCGCGGCCAGGGGGTTAGCACAGATACGCAGTATTTT. The entire variable domain, with the rest obtained from reference TRBV7-9 and TRBJ2-3, is as follows: DTGVSQNPRHKITKRGQNVTFRCDPISEHNRLYWYRQTLGQGPEFLTYFQNEAQLEKSRLLSDRFSAERPKGSFSTLEIQRTEQGDSAMYLCASSLRSRGQGVSTDTQYFGPGTRLTVL.

This clonotype came up many times. This rearrangement joins TRBV4-1 to TRBJ1-2; D is perhaps TRBD1 (6 bases). Germline V gives CDR1 MGHRA, CDR2 YSYEKL. V was cut by 7 bases and J by 4 bases, with 13 bases left in between. This CDR3 comprises 13 residues. DNA of the CDR3: TGCGCCAGCACCGGCATCAGGGGCTATGGCTACACCTTC. It encodes CASTGIRGYGYTF.

Comments on this clonotype: Since the CDR3 does not end with the conserved phenylalanine or tryptophan, this likely comes from a read error. The rearrangement uses TRBV10-2 and TRBJ1-6; D not certain. Per germline, CDR1 WSHSY and CDR2 SAAADI. V lost 6 bases and J lost 11, with 20 bases in between. The CDR3 consists of 15 residues. The CDR3 region has the DNA TGCGCCAGCAGGCGGGAAAGGGTTGGGAATCCACCCCTCCACCTT. Protein: CASRRERVGNPPLHL.

This clonotype was counted between two and nine times. Being one base from a much bigger clone, this may be a read error. The chain is built from TRBV20-1 and TRBJ2-2; D is unclear. Looked up from germline, CDR1 is DFQATT and CDR2 is SNEGSKA (reference sequence). The CDR3 has 14 residues. The germline V and J ends were trimmed by 5 bases and 1 base, with 11 bases remaining between them. CDR3 in amino acids: CSAPGMGNTGELFF. The DNA of the CDR3 is TGCAGTGCTCCTGGCATGGGGAACACCGGGGAGCTGTTTTTT.

This clonotype was counted at least ten times. This rearrangement joins TRBV18 to TRBJ1-5, with 8 bases aligning to TRBD1. J gave up 4 bases and V 3 bases, and 5 bases lay outside the gene matches. CDR3 length: 15 amino acids. Germline CDR1 reads KGHSH; CDR2 reads LQKENI. The CDR3 region is CASSPANRGNQPQHF. As DNA, the CDR3 is TGTGCCAGCTCACCGGCGAACAGGGGGAATCAGCCCCAGCATTTT.

Concerning this clonotype itself: This may arise from a read error, as a much more abundant clone is one base away. The V and J genes are TRBV25-1 and TRBJ2-7, with a tentative D call TRBD1 (6 bases). This CDR3 comprises 12 residues. The germline V gene encodes CDR1 MGHDK and CDR2 SYGVNS. This CDR3 reads CASTGTTYERYF. The CDR3 nucleotides are TGTGCCAGCACCGGGACAACCTACGAGCGGTACTTC.

In its sample, this clonotype was seen many times. The genes are TRBV20-1 and TRBJ2-5; TRBD2 agrees at 8 bases. V lost 3 bases and J lost 2; bases outside the gene matches: 11. From germline, CDR1 is DFQATT and CDR2 SNEGSKA (reference sequence). This CDR3 contains 16 residues. Here the CDR3 DNA reads TGCAGTGCTAGGATTCCAGGACTAGCATCTCAAGAGACCCAGTACTTC. Translating gives CSARIPGLASQETQYF.

This clonotype was counted at least ten times. The chain carries TRBV29-1 and TRBJ2-7; 8 nucleotides line up with TRBD1. Germline loops: CDR1 SQVTM, CDR2 ANQGSEA. V lost 3 bases, J lost 1 base, and 5 bases stayed unmatched. The CDR3 extends over 14 amino acids. CDR3 loop: CSVDRTGSSYEQYF. The DNA for the CDR3 is TGCAGCGTTGATCGGACAGGGTCATCCTACGAGCAGTACTTC.